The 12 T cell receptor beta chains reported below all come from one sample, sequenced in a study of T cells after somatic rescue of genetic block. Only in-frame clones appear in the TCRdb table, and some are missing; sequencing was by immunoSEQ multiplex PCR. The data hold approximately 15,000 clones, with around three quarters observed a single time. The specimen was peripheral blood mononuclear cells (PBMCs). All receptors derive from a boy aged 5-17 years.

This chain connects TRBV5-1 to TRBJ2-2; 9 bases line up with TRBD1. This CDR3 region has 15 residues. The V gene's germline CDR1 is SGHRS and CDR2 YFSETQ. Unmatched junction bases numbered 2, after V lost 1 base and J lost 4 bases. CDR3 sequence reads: CASSLWTGATGELFF. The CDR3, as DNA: TGCGCCAGCAGCTTGTGGACAGGGGCCACCGGGGAGCTGTTTTTT.

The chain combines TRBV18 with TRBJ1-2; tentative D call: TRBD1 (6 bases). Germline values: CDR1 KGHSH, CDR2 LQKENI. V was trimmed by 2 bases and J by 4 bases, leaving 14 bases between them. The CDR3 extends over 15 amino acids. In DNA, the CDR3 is TGTGCCAGCTCACCATCTCGGGGGGCAGGCTATGGCTACACCTTC. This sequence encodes CASSPSRGAGYGYTF. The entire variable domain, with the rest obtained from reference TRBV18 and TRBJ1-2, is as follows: NAGVMQNPRHLVRRRGQEARLRCSPMKGHSHVYWYRQLPEEGLKFMVYLQKENIIDESGMPKERFSAEFPKEGPSILRIQQVVRGDSAAYFCASSPSRGAGYGYTFGSGTRLTVV.

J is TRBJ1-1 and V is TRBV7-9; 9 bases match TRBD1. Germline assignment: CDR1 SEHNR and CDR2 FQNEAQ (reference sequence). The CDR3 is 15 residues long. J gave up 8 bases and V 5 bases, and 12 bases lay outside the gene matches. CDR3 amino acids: CASSQKTGGRIEAFF. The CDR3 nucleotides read TGTGCCAGCAGCCAAAAAACAGGGGGCAGGATAGAAGCTTTCTTT.

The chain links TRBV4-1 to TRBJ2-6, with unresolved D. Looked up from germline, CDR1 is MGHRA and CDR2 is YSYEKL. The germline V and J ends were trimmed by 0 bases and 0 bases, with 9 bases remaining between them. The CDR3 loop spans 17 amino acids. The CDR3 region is CASSQEVMLSGANVLTF. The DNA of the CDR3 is TGCGCCAGCAGCCAAGAAGTAATGCTCTCTGGGGCCAACGTCCTGACTTTC.

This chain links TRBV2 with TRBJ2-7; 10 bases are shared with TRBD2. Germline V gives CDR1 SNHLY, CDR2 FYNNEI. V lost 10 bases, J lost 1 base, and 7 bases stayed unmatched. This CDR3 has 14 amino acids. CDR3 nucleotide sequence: TGTGCCACCGGGGGACTAGCGCCGTCCTACGAGCAGTACTTC. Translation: CATGGLAPSYEQYF.

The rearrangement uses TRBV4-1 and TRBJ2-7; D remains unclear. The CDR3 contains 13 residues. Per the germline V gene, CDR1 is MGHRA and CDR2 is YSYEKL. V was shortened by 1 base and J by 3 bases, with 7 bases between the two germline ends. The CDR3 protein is CASSQGQDYEQYF. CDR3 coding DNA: TGCGCCAGCAGCCAAGGGCAGGACTACGAGCAGTACTTC.

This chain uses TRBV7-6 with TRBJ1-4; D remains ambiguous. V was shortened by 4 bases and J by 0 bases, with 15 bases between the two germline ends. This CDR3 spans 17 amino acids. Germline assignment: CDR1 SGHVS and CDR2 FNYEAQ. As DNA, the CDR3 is TGTGCCAGCAGCTCCGCCGGGCCGGGTGCAACTAATGAAAAACTGTTTTTT. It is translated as CASSSAGPGATNEKLFF.

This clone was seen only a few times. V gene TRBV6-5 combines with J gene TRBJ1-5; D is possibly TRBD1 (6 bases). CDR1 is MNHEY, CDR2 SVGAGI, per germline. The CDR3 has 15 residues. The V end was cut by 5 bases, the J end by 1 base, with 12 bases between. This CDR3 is CASSLGGLSNQPQHF. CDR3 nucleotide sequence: TGTGCCAGCAGTCTAGGGGGTTTGAGCAATCAGCCCCAGCATTTT.

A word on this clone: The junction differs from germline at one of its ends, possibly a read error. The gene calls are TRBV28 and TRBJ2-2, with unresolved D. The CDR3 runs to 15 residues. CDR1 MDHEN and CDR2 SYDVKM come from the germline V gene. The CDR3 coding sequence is TGTGCCGGCAGTTTTCTAACGGTGGACACCGGGGAGCTGTTTTTT. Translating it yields CAGSFLTVDTGELFF.

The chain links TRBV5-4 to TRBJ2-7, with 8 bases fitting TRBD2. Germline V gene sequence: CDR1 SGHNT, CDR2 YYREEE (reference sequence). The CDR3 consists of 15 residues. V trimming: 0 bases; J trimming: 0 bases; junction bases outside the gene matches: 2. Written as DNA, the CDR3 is TGTGCCAGCAGCTTGGGACTAGCGTCCTCCTACGAGCAGTACTTC. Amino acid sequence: CASSLGLASSYEQYF.

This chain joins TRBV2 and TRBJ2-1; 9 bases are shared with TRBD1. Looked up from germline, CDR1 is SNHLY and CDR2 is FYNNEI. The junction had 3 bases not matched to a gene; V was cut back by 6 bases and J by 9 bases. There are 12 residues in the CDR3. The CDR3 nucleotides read TGTGCCAGCAGAGGGACAGGGAGTGAGCAGTTCTTC. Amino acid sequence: CASRGTGSEQFF.

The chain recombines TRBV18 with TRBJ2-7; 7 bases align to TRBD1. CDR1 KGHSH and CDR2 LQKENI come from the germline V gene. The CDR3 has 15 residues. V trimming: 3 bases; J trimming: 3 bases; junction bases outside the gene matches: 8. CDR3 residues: CASSPSYRGDYEQYF. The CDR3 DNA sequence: TGTGCCAGCTCACCTTCCTACAGGGGTGACTACGAGCAGTACTTC.